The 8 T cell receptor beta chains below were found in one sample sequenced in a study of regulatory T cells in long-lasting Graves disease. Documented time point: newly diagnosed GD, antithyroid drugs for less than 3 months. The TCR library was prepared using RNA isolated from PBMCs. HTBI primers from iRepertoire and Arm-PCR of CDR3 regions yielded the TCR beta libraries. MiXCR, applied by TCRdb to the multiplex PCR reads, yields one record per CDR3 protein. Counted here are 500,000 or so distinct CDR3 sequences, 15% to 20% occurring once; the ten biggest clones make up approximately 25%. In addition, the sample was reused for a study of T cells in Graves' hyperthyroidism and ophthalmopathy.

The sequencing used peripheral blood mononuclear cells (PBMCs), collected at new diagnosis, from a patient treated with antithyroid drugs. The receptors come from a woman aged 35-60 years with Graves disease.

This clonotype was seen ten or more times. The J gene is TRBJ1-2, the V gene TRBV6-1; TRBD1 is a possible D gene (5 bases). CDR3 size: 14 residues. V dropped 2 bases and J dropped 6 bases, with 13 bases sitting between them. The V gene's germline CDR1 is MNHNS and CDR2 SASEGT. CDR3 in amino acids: CASSEPGRVDGYTF. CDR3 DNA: TGTGCCAGCAGTGAACCGGGCAGGGTAGATGGCTACACCTTC.

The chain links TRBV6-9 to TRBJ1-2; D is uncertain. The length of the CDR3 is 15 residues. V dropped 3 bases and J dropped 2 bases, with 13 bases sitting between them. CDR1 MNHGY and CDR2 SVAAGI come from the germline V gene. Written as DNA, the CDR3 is TGTGCCAGCAGTTACTCCTCGGGAGCGAACTATGGCTACACCTTC. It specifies CASSYSSGANYGYTF.

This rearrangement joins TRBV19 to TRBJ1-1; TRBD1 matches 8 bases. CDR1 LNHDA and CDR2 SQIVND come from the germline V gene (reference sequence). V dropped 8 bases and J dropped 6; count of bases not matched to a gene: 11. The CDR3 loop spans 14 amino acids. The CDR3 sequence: CASSVRGRLPEAFF. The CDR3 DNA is TGTGCCAGTTCGGTCAGGGGGCGTCTCCCTGAAGCTTTCTTT.

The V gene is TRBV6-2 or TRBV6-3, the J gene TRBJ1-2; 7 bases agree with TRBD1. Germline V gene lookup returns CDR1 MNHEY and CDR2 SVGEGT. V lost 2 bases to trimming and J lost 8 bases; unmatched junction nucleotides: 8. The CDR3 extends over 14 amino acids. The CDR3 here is CASSYDGQVGGYTF. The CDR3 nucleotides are TGTGCCAGCAGTTACGATGGACAGGTCGGCGGCTACACCTTC.

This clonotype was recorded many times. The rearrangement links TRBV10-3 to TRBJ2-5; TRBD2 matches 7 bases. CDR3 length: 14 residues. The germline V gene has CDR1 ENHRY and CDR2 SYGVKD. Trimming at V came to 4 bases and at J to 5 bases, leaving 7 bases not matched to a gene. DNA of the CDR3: TGTGCCATCAGTGTTGCGGGGGACGGGGAGACCCAGTACTTC. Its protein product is CAISVAGDGETQYF.

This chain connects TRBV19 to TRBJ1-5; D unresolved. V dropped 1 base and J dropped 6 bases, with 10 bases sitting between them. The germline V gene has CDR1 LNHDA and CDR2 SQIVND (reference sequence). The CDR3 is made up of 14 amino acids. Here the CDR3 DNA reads TGTGCCAGTAGTATAGGCCAAAATGGTCAGCCCCAGCATTTT. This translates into CASSIGQNGQPQHF. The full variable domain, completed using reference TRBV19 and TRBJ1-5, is DGGITQSPKYLFRKEGQNVTLSCEQNLNHDAMYWYRQDPGQGLRLIYYSQIVNDFQKGDIAEGYSVSREKKESFPLTVTSAQKNPTAFYLCASSIGQNGQPQHFGDGTRLSIL.

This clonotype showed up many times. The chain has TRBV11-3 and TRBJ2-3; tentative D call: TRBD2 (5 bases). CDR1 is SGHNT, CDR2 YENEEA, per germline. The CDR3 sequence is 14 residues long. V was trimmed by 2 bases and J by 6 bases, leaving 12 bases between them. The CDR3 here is CASSLSGERDTQYF. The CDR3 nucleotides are TGTGCCAGCAGCTTATCCGGGGAAAGGGATACGCAGTATTTT. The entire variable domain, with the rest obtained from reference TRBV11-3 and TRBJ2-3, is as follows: EAGVVQSPRYKIIEKKQPVAFWCNPISGHNTLYWYLQNLGQGPELLIRYENEEAVDDSQLPKDRFSAERLKGVDSTLKIQPAELGDSAVYLCASSLSGERDTQYFGPGTRLTVL.

The CDR3 spells CASSQGSGWAETQYF. The CDR3 nucleotides read TGTGCCAGCAGCCAAGGATCAGGGTGGGCAGAGACCCAGTACTTC. V usage is TRBV3-1 and J usage is TRBJ2-5; TRBD1 is a possible D gene (5 bases). This CDR3 comprises 15 residues. V gave up 1 base and J gave up 4 bases, with 13 bases separating them. Germline V CDR1 and CDR2: LGHDT, YNNKEL (reference sequence).